This T cell receptor beta chain originates from a study of molecular identifiers for immune sequencing clone quantification. As for the study in general: Replicates involved a five-way split of RNA from around 20,000 or 99,000 naive CD8 cells, with sequencing of four.

This clonotype came up many times. TCRdb itself ran the PCR reads through MiXCR, one entry per CDR3 protein. The sample includes about 640,000 distinct CDR3 sequences, just under 20% of them seen just once. The CDR3 contains 16 residues. Per the germline V gene, CDR1 is MDHEN and CDR2 is SYDVKM. V gave up 5 bases and J gave up 4 bases; unmatched junction bases: 9. The sequenced sample was naive CD8+ T cells from blood, with Jurkat cell RNA spiked in. Noted subset: FACS-sorted CD8+CD4-CCR7+CD45RA+ naive T cells. The rearrangement uses TRBV28 and TRBJ2-3; TRBD1 matches at 10 bases. The source is a human donor in good health. Some libraries in this study had Jurkat cell RNA spiked in. CDR3: CASSHWTGGRSDTQYF. CDR3 DNA: TGTGCCAGCAGTCATTGGACAGGGGGGAGGTCAGATACGCAGTATTTT. Supplemented by reference TRBV28 and TRBJ2-3, the full variable domain reads DVKVTQSSRYLVKRTGEKVFLECVQDMDHENMFWYRQDPGLGLRLIYFSYDVKMKEKGDIPEGYSVSREKKERFSLILESASTNQTSMYLCASSHWTGGRSDTQYFGPGTRLTVL.